This T cell receptor beta chain appears in the sequencing data of a study of CD8 T cells in ankylosing spondylitis. TCRdb passed the 5' RACE reads through MiXCR, listing each CDR3 protein once. The data show 670,000 or so distinct CDR3 sequences, under 20% seen once. This clonotype was seen many times. Antigen: not known. This CDR3 region has 16 residues. V was pared by 1 base and J by 0 bases, with 10 bases between. Findings of the study overall: For ankylosing spondylitis blood, a TCR beta motif of seven to nine highly homologous variants appeared characteristic.

Sequenced: blood, either unsorted or a sorted T cell fraction (not recorded which). This TCR came from a male donor with ankylosing spondylitis. This chain links TRBV12-3 or TRBV12-4 with TRBJ1-5; a possible D gene is TRBD1 (5 bases). CDR3 DNA sequence: TGTGCCAGCAGTTTAGGGGACCCCTATAGCAATCAGCCCCAGCATTTT. This sequence encodes CASSLGDPYSNQPQHF.